This TCR beta chain was identified in a study of spatial heterogeneity in lung cancer. Study summary: The count of detected beta-chain sequences consistently exceeded that of alpha-chain sequences.

The study's findings and limits: Tumor mutation count correlated with how many alpha and beta TCRs expanded intratumorally.

The time point is: sample taken at primary tumor resection. This clonotype is classed as medium-sized. Its antigen is currently unknown. This CDR3 spans 15 amino acids. V was shortened by 1 base and J by 0 bases, with 10 bases between the two germline ends. Germline assignment: CDR1 SGHTA and CDR2 FQGTGA. TCRdb itself ran the 5' RACE reads through MiXCR, one entry per CDR3 protein. This sample has thousands of distinct CDR3 sequences; over 4% occur once, and the top ten carry about 51%. The V call is TRBV7-3, the J call TRBJ2-7, with a weak D call TRBD1 (6 bases). This clonotype was sampled from a male donor with early-stage non-small cell lung cancer. The sequencing used lung tumor tissue, collected at surgery. CDR3 coding DNA: TGTGCCAGCAGCTTAAGGGCGGACAGCTCCTACGAGCAGTACTTC. This gives the protein CASSLRADSSYEQYF. Using reference TRBV7-3 and TRBJ2-7 for the parts outside the CDR3, the full variable domain is GAGVSQTPSNKVTEKGKYVELRCDPISGHTALYWYRQSLGQGPEFLIYFQGTGAADDSGLPNDRFFAVRPEGSVSTLKIQRTERGDSAVYLCASSLRADSSYEQYFGPGTRLTVT.